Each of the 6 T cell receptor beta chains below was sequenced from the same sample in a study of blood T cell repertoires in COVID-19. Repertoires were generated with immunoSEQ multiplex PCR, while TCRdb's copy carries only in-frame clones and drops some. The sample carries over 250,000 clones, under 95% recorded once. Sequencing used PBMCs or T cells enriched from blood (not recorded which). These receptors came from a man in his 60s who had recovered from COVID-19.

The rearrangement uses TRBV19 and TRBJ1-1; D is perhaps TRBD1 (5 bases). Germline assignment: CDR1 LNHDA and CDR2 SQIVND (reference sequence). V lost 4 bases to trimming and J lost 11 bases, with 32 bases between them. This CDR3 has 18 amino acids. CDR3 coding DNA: TGTGCCAGTAGTAATCTTTTCCCGACAGTGGGAATCCCGGGCTCGGCTTTCTTT. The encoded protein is CASSNLFPTVGIPGSAFF.

The DNA of the CDR3 is TGTGCCAGCAGCTTAGGGCCTTCCCACACAGATACGCAGTATTTT. This sequence encodes CASSLGPSHTDTQYF. The V gene is TRBV7-9, the J gene TRBJ2-3; unclear D gene. The length of the CDR3 is 15 residues. V dropped 1 base and J dropped 2 bases, with 10 bases sitting between them. The germline CDR1 and CDR2 sequences are SEHNR and FQNEAQ (reference sequence).

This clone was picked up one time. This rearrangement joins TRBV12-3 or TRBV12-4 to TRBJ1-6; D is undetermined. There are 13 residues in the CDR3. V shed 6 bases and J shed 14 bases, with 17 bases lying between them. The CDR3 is CASSRMGGKALHF. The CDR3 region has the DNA TGTGCCAGCAGCCGCATGGGAGGGAAGGCCCTCCACTTT.

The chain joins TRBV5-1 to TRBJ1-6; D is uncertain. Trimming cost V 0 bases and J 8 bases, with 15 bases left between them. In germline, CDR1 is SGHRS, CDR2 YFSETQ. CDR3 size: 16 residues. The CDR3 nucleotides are TGCGCCAGCAGCTTGGCCCCAGAGGAGGGTTATTCACCCCTCCACTTT. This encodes CASSLAPEEGYSPLHF.

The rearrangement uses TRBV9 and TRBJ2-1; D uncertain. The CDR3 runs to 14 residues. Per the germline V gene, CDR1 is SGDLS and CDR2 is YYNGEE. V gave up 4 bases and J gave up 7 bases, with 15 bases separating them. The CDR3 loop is CASSPTPQTNEQFF. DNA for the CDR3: TGTGCCAGCAGCCCTACCCCCCAGACAAATGAGCAGTTCTTC.

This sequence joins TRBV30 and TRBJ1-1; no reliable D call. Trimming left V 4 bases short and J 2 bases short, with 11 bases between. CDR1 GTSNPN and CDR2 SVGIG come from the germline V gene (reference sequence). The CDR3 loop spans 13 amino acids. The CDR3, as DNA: TGTGCCTGGAAACACAGATTTAACACTGAAGCTTTCTTT. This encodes CAWKHRFNTEAFF.